These 11 T cell receptor beta chains came from one sample sequenced in a study of vaccination and CD4 T cells after COVID-19. Cultured CD4+ T-cell DNA underwent Oncomine TCR Beta short-read sequencing. TCRdb processed the PCR reads anew with MiXCR; each CDR3 protein has one entry. The sample consists of about 13,000 distinct CDR3 sequences, 62% of them appearing once. The treatment is: 10-day PBMC culture with coronavirus spike peptide pools or control peptides (ViraFEST assay). Their antigen targets remain unknown. The specimen sequenced was CD4+ T cells from blood, cultured in vitro. These receptors originate from a human donor who had recovered from COVID-19.

The rearrangement joins TRBV20-1 to TRBJ1-1, with D uncertain. CDR3 length: 15 residues. Germline lookup yields CDR1 DFQATT and CDR2 SNEGSKA (reference sequence). Trimming took 4 bases from V and 0 from J, leaving 15 bases between them. CDR3 DNA: TGCAGTGCTATTGGTACGGCAGTCCTGAACACTGAAGCTTTCTTT. This gives the protein CSAIGTAVLNTEAFF.

The chain has TRBV30 and TRBJ1-1; D gene ambiguous. V lost 2 bases and J lost 6, with 7 bases in between. Germline V gene lookup returns CDR1 GTSNPN and CDR2 SVGIG (reference sequence). The CDR3 has 11 amino acids. CDR3 nucleotide sequence: TGTGCCTGGAGTTTGAGGGCTGAAGCTTTCTTT. This translates into CAWSLRAEAFF.

The gene calls are TRBV20-1 and TRBJ2-7; 9 positions match TRBD2. Germline V CDR1 and CDR2: DFQATT, SNEGSKA (reference sequence). The CDR3 is made up of 16 amino acids. The trim removed 1 base at V and 3 bases at J, leaving 10 bases unmatched. CDR3 region: CSARGSAGGGYYEQYF. The CDR3 nucleotides read TGCAGTGCTAGAGGATCCGCGGGAGGGGGTTACTACGAGCAGTACTTC.

The chain combines TRBV15 with TRBJ2-1; 7 bases agree with TRBD2. CDR3 size: 16 residues. Germline assignment: CDR1 LNHNV and CDR2 YYDKDF (reference sequence). Unmatched junction bases numbered 7, after V lost 5 bases and J lost 0 bases. CDR3 loop: CATSGFGGSSYNEQFF. The CDR3, as DNA: TGTGCCACCAGCGGGTTCGGGGGGAGCTCCTACAATGAGCAGTTCTTC.

In this sample, this clonotype turned up a few times. The chain is built from TRBV20-1 and TRBJ1-1; TRBD1 is a possible D gene (5 bases). Germline values: CDR1 DFQATT, CDR2 SNEGSKA (reference sequence). The CDR3 is made up of 15 amino acids. Trimming removed 5 bases from V and 4 bases from J, with 20 bases in between. The CDR3 is CSAGAAGVGRTEAFF. CDR3 nucleotides: TGCAGTGCTGGAGCGGCGGGGGTCGGGCGCACTGAAGCTTTCTTT.

CDR3 sequence (DNA): TGTGCCAGCAGTTACCGCGGGACTAGCGGGAGATACACAGATACGCAGTATTTT. It translates to CASSYRGTSGRYTDTQYF. The chain employs TRBV6-5 and TRBJ2-3, with TRBD2 matching 14 bases. Germline assignment: CDR1 MNHEY and CDR2 SVGAGI. V trimming: 2 bases; J trimming: 2 bases; junction bases outside the gene matches: 6. This CDR3 is 18 amino acids long.

V usage is TRBV11-2 and J usage is TRBJ1-2, with TRBD1 as a possible D gene (6 bases). V was cut by 3 bases and J by 4 bases, with 12 bases left in between. Germline-derived CDR1 and CDR2 are SGHAT and FQNNGV. The CDR3 contains 14 residues. The CDR3 here is CASSFPGQGYGYTF. The CDR3 region has the DNA TGTGCCAGCAGCTTCCCGGGACAAGGCTATGGCTACACCTTC.

In its sample, this clonotype was seen a few times. The CDR3 protein is CASRTDSGTHITYNSPLHF. For the CDR3, the DNA is TGCGCCAGCAGAACCGACTCCGGGACACATATCACCTATAATTCACCCCTCCACTTT. The J gene is TRBJ1-6, the V gene TRBV10-1; possible D gene TRBD1, 6 bases. The germline CDR1 and CDR2 sequences are WNHNN and SYGVQD (reference sequence). V was clipped by 6 bases and J by 2 bases, with 23 bases between them. The CDR3 loop spans 19 amino acids.

This clonotype was seen more than once but under ten times. The V gene is TRBV20-1, the J gene TRBJ2-5; 7 bases map to TRBD1. Unmatched junction bases numbered 7, after V lost 3 bases and J lost 3 bases. The CDR3 spans 14 residues. CDR1 DFQATT and CDR2 SNEGSKA come from the germline V gene (reference sequence). The CDR3: CSASRDRGEETQYF. The CDR3 DNA sequence: TGCAGTGCTAGCCGGGACAGAGGGGAAGAGACCCAGTACTTC.

The V gene is TRBV7-3, the J gene TRBJ2-1, with D perhaps matching TRBD2 (5 bases). CDR1 and CDR2 (germline): SGHTA, FQGTGA. V lost 0 bases and J 10 bases, leaving 10 bases between the germline ends. The length of the CDR3 is 13 residues. In DNA form, the CDR3 reads TGTGCCAGCAGCTTAACGAGCGGATGGGAGCAGTTCTTC. Encoded protein: CASSLTSGWEQFF.

This clonotype was detected a few times. The chain combines TRBV28 with TRBJ2-2; no firm D call. Germline V gene sequence: CDR1 MDHEN, CDR2 SYDVKM. The CDR3 has 13 amino acids. Trimming cost V 2 bases and J 4 bases, with 5 bases left between them. CDR3 nucleotides: TGTGCCAGCAGTTTAGTCGGCACCGGGGAGCTGTTTTTT. Encoded protein: CASSLVGTGELFF.